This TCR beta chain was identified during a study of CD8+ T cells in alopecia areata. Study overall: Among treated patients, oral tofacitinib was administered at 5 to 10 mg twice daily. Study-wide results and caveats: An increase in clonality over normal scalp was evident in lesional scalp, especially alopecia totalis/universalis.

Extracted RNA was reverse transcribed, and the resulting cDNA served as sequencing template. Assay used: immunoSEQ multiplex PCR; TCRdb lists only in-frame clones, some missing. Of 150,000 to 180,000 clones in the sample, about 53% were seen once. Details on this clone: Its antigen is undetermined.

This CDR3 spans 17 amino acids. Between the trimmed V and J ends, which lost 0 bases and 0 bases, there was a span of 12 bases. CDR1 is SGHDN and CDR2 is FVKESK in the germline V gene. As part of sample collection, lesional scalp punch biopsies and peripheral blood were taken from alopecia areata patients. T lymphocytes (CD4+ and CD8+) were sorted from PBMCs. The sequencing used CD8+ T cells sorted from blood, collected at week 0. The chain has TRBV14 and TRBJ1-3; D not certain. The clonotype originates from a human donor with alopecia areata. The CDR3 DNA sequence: TGTGCCAGCAGCCAAGACCGTCCGGGGTCCTCTGGAAACACCATATATTTT. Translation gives CASSQDRPGSSGNTIYF.